A single sample is the source of the 7 T cell receptor beta chains below, sequenced in a study of control samples from healthy donors and cancer patients. TCRdb's copy holds only in-frame clones and misses some; the assay was immunoSEQ multiplex PCR. The sample includes 150,000 to 200,000 clones. Specimen: blood. The receptors were gathered from a woman younger than 45 in good health.

This chain joins TRBV11-3 and TRBJ1-1, with a tentative D call TRBD1 (5 bases). Germline V gene data show CDR1 as SGHNT and CDR2 as YENEEA. The CDR3 is made up of 9 amino acids. The V end was cut by 11 bases, the J end by 8 bases, with 9 bases between. This CDR3 is CARGVEAFF. In DNA form, the CDR3 reads TGTGCCCGAGGGGTGGAAGCTTTCTTT.

The rearrangement uses TRBV30 and TRBJ1-1; D is perhaps TRBD1 (5 bases). The CDR3 runs 11 residues. CDR1 and CDR2 from the germline V gene are GTSNPN and SVGIG (reference sequence). The ends were cut back, 6 bases at V and 7 bases at J, with 12 bases in the middle. Here the CDR3 reads CACPQGGEAFF. The CDR3 nucleotides are TGTGCCTGCCCCCAGGGAGGTGAAGCTTTCTTT.

As for this clone: One junction end disagrees with the germline gene, perhaps due to a read error. V and J are TRBV5-1 and TRBJ1-4; D gene uncertain. The CDR3 is 14 amino acids. Per the germline V gene, CDR1 is SGHRS and CDR2 is YFSETQ. The CDR3 coding sequence is TGCGCCAGCCGCTTGCGCGGATTGGGTGAAAAACTGTTTTTT. Amino acid sequence: CASRLRGLGEKLFF.

The chain recombines TRBV28 with TRBJ1-1, with 7 bases that match TRBD1. V trimming: 5 bases; J trimming: 6 bases; junction bases outside the gene matches: 6. The CDR3 runs to 13 residues. Germline lookup yields CDR1 MDHEN and CDR2 SYDVKM. This CDR3 reads CASSGQVSAEAFF. Here the CDR3 DNA reads TGTGCCAGCAGTGGACAGGTTTCGGCTGAAGCTTTCTTT.

This chain joins TRBV6-5 and TRBJ1-3, with TRBD1 identical over 8 bases. V shed 0 bases, J shed 9 bases, and the junction held 10 bases outside the gene matches. The CDR3 totals 16 residues. From germline, CDR1 is MNHEY and CDR2 SVGAGI. The CDR3 DNA follows: TGTGCCAGCAGTTACTCGATAGGGACAGGAGAAACCACCATATATTTT. It encodes CASSYSIGTGETTIYF.

J is TRBJ2-7 and V is TRBV9; D not certain. V lost 4 bases, J lost 7 bases, and 15 bases lay in between. CDR3 size: 13 residues. Germline V lookup: CDR1 SGDLS, CDR2 YYNGEE. The DNA for the CDR3 is TGTGCCAGCAGCATAAGCTGGAACCGAGAGCAGTACTTC. Its protein is CASSISWNREQYF.

The genes are TRBV3-1 (or the pseudogene TRBV3-2) and TRBJ1-1; TRBD1 aligns across 9 bases. Trimming removed 0 bases from V and 1 base from J; junction bases left unmatched: 15. CDR1 and CDR2 (germline): LGHDT, YNNKEL (reference sequence). CDR3 size: 20 residues. CDR3 DNA: TGTGCCAGCAGCCAAGAGAACAGGGGGCGCATAGGTAGGAAGAACACTGAAGCTTTCTTT. Its translation: CASSQENRGRIGRKNTEAFF.